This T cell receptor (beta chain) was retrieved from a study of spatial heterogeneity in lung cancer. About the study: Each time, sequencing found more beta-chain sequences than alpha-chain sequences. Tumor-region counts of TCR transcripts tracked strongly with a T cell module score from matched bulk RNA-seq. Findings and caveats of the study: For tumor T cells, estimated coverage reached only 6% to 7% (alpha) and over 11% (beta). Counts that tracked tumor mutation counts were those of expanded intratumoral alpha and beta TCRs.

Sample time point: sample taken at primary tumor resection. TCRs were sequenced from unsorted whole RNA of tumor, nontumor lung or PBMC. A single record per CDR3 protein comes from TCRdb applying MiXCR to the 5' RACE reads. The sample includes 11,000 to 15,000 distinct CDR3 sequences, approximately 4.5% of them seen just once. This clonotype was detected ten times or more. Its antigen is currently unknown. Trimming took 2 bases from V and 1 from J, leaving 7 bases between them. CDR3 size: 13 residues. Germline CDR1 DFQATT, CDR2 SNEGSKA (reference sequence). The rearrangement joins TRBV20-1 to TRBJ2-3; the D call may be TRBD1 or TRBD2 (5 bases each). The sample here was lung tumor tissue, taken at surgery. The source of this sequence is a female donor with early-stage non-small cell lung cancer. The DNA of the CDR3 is TGCAGTGCTAGACGGGGCGGCACAGATACGCAGTATTTT. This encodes CSARRGGTDTQYF.